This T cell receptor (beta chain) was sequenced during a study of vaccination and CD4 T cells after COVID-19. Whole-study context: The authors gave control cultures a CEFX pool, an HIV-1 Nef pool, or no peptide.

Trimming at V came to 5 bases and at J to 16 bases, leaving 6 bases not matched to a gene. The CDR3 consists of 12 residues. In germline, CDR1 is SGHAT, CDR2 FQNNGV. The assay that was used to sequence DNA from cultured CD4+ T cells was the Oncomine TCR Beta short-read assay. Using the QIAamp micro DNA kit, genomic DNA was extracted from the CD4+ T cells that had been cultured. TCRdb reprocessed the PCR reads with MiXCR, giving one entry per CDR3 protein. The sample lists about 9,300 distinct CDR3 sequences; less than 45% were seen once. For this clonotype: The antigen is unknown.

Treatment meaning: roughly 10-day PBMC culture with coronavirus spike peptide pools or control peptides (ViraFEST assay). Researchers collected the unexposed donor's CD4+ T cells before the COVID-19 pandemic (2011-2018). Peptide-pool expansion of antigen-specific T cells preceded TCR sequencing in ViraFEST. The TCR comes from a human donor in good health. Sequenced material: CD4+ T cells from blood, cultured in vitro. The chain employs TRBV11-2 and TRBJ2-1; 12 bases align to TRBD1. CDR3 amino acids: CASSHTGTGGFF. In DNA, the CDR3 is TGTGCCAGCAGCCATACCGGGACAGGGGGCTTCTTC.